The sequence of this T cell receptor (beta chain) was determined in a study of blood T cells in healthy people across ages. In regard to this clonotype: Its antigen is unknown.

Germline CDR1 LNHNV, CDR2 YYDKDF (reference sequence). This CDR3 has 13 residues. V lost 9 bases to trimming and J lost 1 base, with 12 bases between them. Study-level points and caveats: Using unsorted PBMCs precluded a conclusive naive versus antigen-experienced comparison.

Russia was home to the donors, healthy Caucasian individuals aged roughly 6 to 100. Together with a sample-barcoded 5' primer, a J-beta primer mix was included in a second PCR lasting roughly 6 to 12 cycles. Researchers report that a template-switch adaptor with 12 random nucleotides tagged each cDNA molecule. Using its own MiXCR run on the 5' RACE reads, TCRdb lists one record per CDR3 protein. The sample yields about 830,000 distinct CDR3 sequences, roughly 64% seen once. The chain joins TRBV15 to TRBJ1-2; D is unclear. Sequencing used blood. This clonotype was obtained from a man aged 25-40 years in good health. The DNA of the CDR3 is TGTGCCACAAGCGGACGGAGTAACTATGGCTACACCTTC. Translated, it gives CATSGRSNYGYTF.